This is a list of T cell receptor beta chains from one sample in a study of OX40 agonist ivuxolimab in advanced cancers. This table comes from immunoSEQ multiplex PCR, and its TCRdb copy is limited to in-frame clones, with some not included. The sample records 100,000 or so clones, 75% to 95% being singletons. This sample comprised CD4+ or CD8+ T cells sorted from blood, obtained in a trial of the OX40 agonist ivuxolimab. The receptors stem from an adult with an advanced solid tumor such as melanoma, head and neck, liver or kidney cancer. The CDR3 runs from the conserved cysteine through the conserved F or W. The D gene is left open where the match is weak. Some rows have no size entry. The others give once, few or many, or a class for an expanded clone.

clone size	V gene	D gene	J gene	CDR3 protein	CDR3 DNA
-	TRBV28	-	TRBJ2-3	CASSLGVAGSGGDTQYF	TGTGCCAGCAGTTTAGGGGTGGCCGGGAGTGGTGGAGATACGCAGTATTTT
-	TRBV2	-	TRBJ1-1	CASSEYLIGEAFF	TGTGCCAGCAGTGAATACCTCATAGGTGAAGCTTTCTTT
-	TRBV6-5	-	TRBJ1-1	CASSEKQGPKAFF	TGTGCCAGCAGTGAGAAACAGGGACCTAAAGCTTTCTTT
-	TRBV10-3	TRBD2	TRBJ2-1	CAISEQLAGDNEQFF	TGTGCCATCAGTGAACAACTAGCGGGGGACAATGAGCAGTTCTTC
-	TRBV4-3	TRBD2	TRBJ2-3	CASSRGLAGGTDTQYF	TGCGCCAGCAGCCGGGGACTAGCGGGAGGGACAGATACGCAGTATTTT
-	TRBV9	-	TRBJ1-2	CASTGRRDGYTF	TGTGCCAGCACAGGGCGTAGGGATGGCTACACCTTC
-	TRBV4-3	-	TRBJ1-1	CASSHGGVNTEAFF	TGCGCCAGCAGCCATGGGGGGGTAAACACTGAAGCTTTCTTT
-	TRBV6-1	TRBD2	TRBJ2-7	CASSVERGEQYF	TGTGCCAGCAGTGTGGAGCGGGGCGAGCAGTACTTC
-	TRBV14	-	TRBJ1-1	CASSQPKQMNTEAFF	TGTGCCAGCAGCCAGCCTAAGCAGATGAACACTGAAGCTTTCTTT
-	TRBV2	-	TRBJ1-5	CASSEGDTSNQPQHF	TGTGCCAGCAGTGAAGGGGACACTAGCAATCAGCCCCAGCATTTT
few	TRBV28	TRBD1	TRBJ1-3	CASAPGQEFSGNTIYF	TGTGCCAGCGCACCGGGACAGGAATTCTCTGGAAACACCATATATTTT
-	TRBV29-1	-	TRBJ2-1	CSVEDLERQTYNEQFF	TGCAGCGTTGAAGATCTCGAGCGGCAGACCTACAATGAGCAGTTCTTC
-	TRBV27	-	TRBJ1-4	CASSRTGYGEKLFF	TGTGCCAGCAGTCGCACAGGGTATGGTGAAAAACTGTTTTTT
-	TRBV7-8	-	TRBJ1-4	CASSFGLFATNEKLFF	TGTGCCAGCAGCTTCGGTCTCTTTGCAACTAATGAAAAACTGTTTTTT
once	TRBV11-3	TRBD2	TRBJ2-1	CASSLLGAGVGNEQFF	TGTGCCAGCAGCCTCCTGGGAGCGGGAGTTGGCAATGAGCAGTTCTTC
-	TRBV9	-	TRBJ2-6	CASSERQSGSGANVLTF	TGTGCCAGCAGCGAGAGACAGTCCGGCTCTGGGGCCAACGTCCTGACTTTC
few	TRBV7-9	-	TRBJ2-7	CASSLWDTVAEQYF	TGTGCCAGCAGCTTATGGGACACGGTTGCTGAGCAGTACTTC